The source of this T cell receptor (beta chain) is a study of blood T cell repertoires in COVID-19. Study as a whole: Sources were T cells, B-cell-depleted T cells, or PBMCs; the material itself was cDNA or gDNA.

The CDR3 is made up of 14 amino acids. Losses at the gene ends were 4 bases for V and 7 bases for J; bases not matched to a gene: 4. The germline V gene has CDR1 MDHEN and CDR2 SYDVKM. In the authors' methods: By means of reference gene primer amplification, nucleated cell counts were estimated. Libraries were prepared by immunoSEQ multiplex PCR; TCRdb keeps only in-frame clonotypes and omits some of them. V and J calls and clone size are as listed in that table; D and trimming were resolved from the DNA. The sample includes a few hundred thousand clones, roughly 80% of them seen just once. The sequencing input was peripheral blood. The chain carries TRBV28 and TRBJ1-5; 10 bases match TRBD1. This sequence originates from a human donor with acute or convalescent COVID-19. The donor label of this sample is uncertain. The CDR3 sequence: CASSSGQGRQPQHF. Here the CDR3 DNA reads TGTGCCAGCAGTTCGGGACAGGGGCGGCAGCCCCAGCATTTT.